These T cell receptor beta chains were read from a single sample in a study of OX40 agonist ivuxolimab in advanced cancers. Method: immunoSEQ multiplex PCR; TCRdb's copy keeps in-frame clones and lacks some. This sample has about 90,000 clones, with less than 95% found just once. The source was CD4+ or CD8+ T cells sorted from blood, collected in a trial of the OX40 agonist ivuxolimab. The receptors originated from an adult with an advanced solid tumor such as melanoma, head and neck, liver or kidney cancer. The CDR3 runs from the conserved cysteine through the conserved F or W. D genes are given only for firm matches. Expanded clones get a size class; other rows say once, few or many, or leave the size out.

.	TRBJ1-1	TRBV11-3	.	TGTGCCAGCAGCTTAGGGGGGGCAGCTTTCTTT	CASSLGGAAFF
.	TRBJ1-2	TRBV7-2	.	TGTGCCAGCAGCCTTGGACGGGGAGGCTATGGCTACACCTTC	CASSLGRGGYGYTF
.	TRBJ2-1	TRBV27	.	TGTGCCAGCAGCCTAGAGGGCCCCAGGGACAATGAGCAGTTCTTC	CASSLEGPRDNEQFF
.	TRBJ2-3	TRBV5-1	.	TGCGCCAGCAGCCAGGAGGACTATTCTAGCACAGATACGCAGTATTTT	CASSQEDYSSTDTQYF
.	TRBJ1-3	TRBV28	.	TGTGCCAGCAGTCCGTATACAGGGCCCCCTGGAAACACCATATATTTT	CASSPYTGPPGNTIYF
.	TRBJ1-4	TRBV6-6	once	TGTGCCAGCAGTTTGACCCCAACTAATGAAAAACTGTTTTTT	CASSLTPTNEKLFF
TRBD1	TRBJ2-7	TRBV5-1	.	TGCGCCAGCAGCTTGGTTCAGTTCGGACAGGGCGCCTACGAGCAGTACTTC	CASSLVQFGQGAYEQYF
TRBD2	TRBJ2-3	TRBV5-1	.	TGCGCCAGCAGCTTGGTCGGGCGGGAGGGCTTAGCAGATACGCAGTATTTT	CASSLVGREGLADTQYF
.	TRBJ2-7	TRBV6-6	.	TGTGCCAGCAGTCTGGGCCACGAGCAGTACTTC	CASSLGHEQYF
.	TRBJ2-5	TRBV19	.	TGTGCCAGTAGTTTTGGCCGAGCGGAGACCCAGTACTTC	CASSFGRAETQYF
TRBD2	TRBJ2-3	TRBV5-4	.	TGTGCCAGCAGCCCACTAGCGGGAGGGAACACAGATACGCAGTATTTT	CASSPLAGGNTDTQYF
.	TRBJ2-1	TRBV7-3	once	TGTGCCAGCAGCTTATGGCGGGGAGAGTGCTCCTACAATGAGCAGTTCTTC	CASSLWRGECSYNEQFF
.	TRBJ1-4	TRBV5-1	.	TGCGCCAGCAGCCCGGGGTCGTCCAGGGGAGGTGAAAAACTGTTTTTT	CASSPGSSRGGEKLFF
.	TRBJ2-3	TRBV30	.	TGTGCCGCCCGATATCTTACCCTTAGCACAGATACGCAGTATTTT	CAARYLTLSTDTQYF
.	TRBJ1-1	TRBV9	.	TGTGCCAGCACTATAGGCCACATGAACACTGAAGCTTTCTTT	CASTIGHMNTEAFF
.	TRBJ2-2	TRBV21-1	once	TGTGCCATTCCGACCGGGACTAGCGGGAGGGCCGAGGCCGGGGAGCTGTTTTTT	CAIPTGTSGRAEAGELFF
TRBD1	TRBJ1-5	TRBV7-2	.	TGTGCCAGCAGCCCACAGGGGGCAGGGAGCAATCAGCCCCAGCATTTT	CASSPQGAGSNQPQHF
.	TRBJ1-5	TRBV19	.	TGTGCCAGTAGTATGTTCGGTCAGGTTCAGCCCCAGCATTTT	CASSMFGQVQPQHF
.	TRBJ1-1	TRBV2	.	TGTGCCAGCAAACCAGTCCAGGTACGGGCTTTCTTT	CASKPVQVRAFF
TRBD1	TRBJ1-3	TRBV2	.	TGTGCCAGCAGTGAACAAGGACAGGGGATTAACTCTGGAAACACCATATATTTT	CASSEQGQGINSGNTIYF
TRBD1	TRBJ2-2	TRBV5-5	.	TGTGCCAGCAGCTCGGGACAGGATAACACCGGGGAGCTGTTTTTT	CASSSGQDNTGELFF
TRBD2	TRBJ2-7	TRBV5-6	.	TGTGCCAGCAGCTTACGGACCCCGGGACTAGCATACGAGCAGTACTTC	CASSLRTPGLAYEQYF
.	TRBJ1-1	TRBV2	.	TGTGCCAGCAGTGATGAGGAGAACACTGAAGCTTTCTTT	CASSDEENTEAFF
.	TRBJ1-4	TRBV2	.	TGTGCCAGCAGTCGGCGGCAGATTTATGAAAAACTGTTTTTT	CASSRRQIYEKLFF
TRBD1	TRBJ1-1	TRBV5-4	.	TGTGCCAGCAGCTTGGATGGACAGGGGGCCACTGAAGCTTTCTTT	CASSLDGQGATEAFF
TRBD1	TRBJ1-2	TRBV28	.	TGTGCCAGCAGGCTGACAGGGGACTATGGCTACACCTTC	CASRLTGDYGYTF
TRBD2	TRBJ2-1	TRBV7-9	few	TGTGCCAGCAGCTCGATAGCGGGAGCGCACAATGAGCAGTTCTTC	CASSSIAGAHNEQFF
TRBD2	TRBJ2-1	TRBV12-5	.	TGTGCTCCCCCCGGCCCAGGGGGAGGGACTAGCGGGAGTAACGAGCAGTTCTTC	CAPPGPGGGTSGSNEQFF
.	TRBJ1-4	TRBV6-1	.	TGTGCCAGCAGTGTTGCGGTAGTGGGCACAACTAATGAAAAACTGTTTTTT	CASSVAVVGTTNEKLFF
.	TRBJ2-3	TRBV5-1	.	TGCGCCAGCATGGGGAGCGCAGATACGCAGTATTTT	CASMGSADTQYF
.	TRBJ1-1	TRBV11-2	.	TGTGCCAGCAGCTTCTTGGGCACTGAAGCTTTCTTT	CASSFLGTEAFF
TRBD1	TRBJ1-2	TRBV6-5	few	TGTGCCAGCAGTTACTTGGACAGGGGCTATGGCTACACCTTC	CASSYLDRGYGYTF
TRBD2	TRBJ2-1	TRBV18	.	TGTGCCAGCTCCCGCAACAGACTAGCGGGAGTGGATTCGAATGAGCAGTTCTTC	CASSRNRLAGVDSNEQFF
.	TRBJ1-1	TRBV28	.	TGTGCCAGCAGTAGACAGGAGAATTTCCCAGCCAGCACTGAAGCTTTCTTT	CASSRQENFPASTEAFF
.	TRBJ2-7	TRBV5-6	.	TGTGCCAGCAGCTTGAGGGCTGGGGAGCAGTACTTC	CASSLRAGEQYF
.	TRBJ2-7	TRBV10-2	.	TGCGCCAGCAGGGACTATTCCTACGAGCAGTACTTC	CASRDYSYEQYF
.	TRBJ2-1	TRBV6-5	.	TGTGCCAGCAGTTACTCGAGGCTTTACAATGAGCAGTTCTTC	CASSYSRLYNEQFF
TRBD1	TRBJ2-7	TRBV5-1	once	TGCGCCAGCAGCTCCGACTTGGGCAGGGGGAAGTACGAGCAGTACTTC	CASSSDLGRGKYEQYF
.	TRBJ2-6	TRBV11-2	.	TGTGCCAGCAGCTTAGTTAGGGCTGGGGCCAACGTCCTGACTTTC	CASSLVRAGANVLTF
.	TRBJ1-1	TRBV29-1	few	TGCAGCGTTGAGGACAGTTTCACTGAAGCTTTCTTT	CSVEDSFTEAFF
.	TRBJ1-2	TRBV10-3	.	TGTGCCATCAGTGAGTCGGGATCGGGGGGCTACACCTTC	CAISESGSGGYTF
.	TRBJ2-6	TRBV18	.	TGTGCCAGCTCACCAGTAAGGGTCTCTGGGGCCAACGTCCTGACTTTC	CASSPVRVSGANVLTF
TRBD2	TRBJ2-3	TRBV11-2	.	TGTGCCAGCAGCTTAGTGGGCAGCGGGAGCGTAACAGATACGCAGTATTTT	CASSLVGSGSVTDTQYF
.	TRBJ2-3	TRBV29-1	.	TGCAGCGTATACGGACATACTAGCACAGATACGCAGTATTTT	CSVYGHTSTDTQYF
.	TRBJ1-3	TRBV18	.	TGTGCCAGCTCACAAAGCACTCGAGACACCATATATTTT	CASSQSTRDTIYF
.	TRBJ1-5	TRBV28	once	TGTGCCAGCAGACTCGGACGGTTGGGTCAAAATCAGCCCCAGCATTTT	CASRLGRLGQNQPQHF
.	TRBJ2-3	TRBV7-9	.	TGTGCCAGCAGCCCTCGTGGGCGGGACGCATTTACGCAGTATTTT	CASSPRGRDAFTQYF
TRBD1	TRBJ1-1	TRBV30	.	TGTGCCTGGAGTATAACAGGGGGCTTAGGAGCTTTCTTT	CAWSITGGLGAFF